This record looks at one TCR beta chain sequence and its context. This record comes from a study of control samples from healthy donors and cancer patients. CDR3 size: 13 residues. Trimming removed 5 bases at V and 2 bases at J, with 9 bases between. Sequencing used immunoSEQ multiplex PCR; TCRdb keeps in-frame clones, though not all of them. The repertoire consists of 100,000 to 150,000 clones, with about 92% occurring once and the leading ten covering 1.5% to 2%. What was sequenced was PBMCs. This receptor was taken from a man aged 45 to 65 with head and neck cancer. The chain links TRBV12-3 or TRBV12-4 to TRBJ1-2; D ambiguous. The CDR3 DNA follows: TGTGCCAGCAGTACCGGTCTAAACTATGGCTACACCTTC. The encoded protein is CASSTGLNYGYTF.